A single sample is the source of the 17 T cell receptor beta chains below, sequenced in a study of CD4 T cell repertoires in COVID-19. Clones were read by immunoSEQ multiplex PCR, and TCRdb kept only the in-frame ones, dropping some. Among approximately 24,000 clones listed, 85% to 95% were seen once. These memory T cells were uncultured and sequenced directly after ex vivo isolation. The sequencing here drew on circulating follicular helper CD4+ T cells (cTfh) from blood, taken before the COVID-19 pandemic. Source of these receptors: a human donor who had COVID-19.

CDR3 DNA sequence: TGTGCCAGCAGTCGGGGGACCTACGAACGGGACACCATATATTTT. Residues: CASSRGTYERDTIYF. The J gene is TRBJ1-3, the V gene TRBV6-5; tentative D call: TRBD1 (5 bases). CDR3 length equals 15 residues. Germline loops: CDR1 MNHEY, CDR2 SVGAGI. Trimming removed 5 bases at V and 8 bases at J, with 19 bases between.

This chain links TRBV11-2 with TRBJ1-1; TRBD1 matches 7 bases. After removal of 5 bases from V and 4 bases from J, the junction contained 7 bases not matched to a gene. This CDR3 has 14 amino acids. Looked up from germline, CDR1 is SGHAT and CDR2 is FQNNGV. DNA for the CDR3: TGTGCCAGCAGCGCCCTACAGGGGTCCACTGAAGCTTTCTTT. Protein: CASSALQGSTEAFF.

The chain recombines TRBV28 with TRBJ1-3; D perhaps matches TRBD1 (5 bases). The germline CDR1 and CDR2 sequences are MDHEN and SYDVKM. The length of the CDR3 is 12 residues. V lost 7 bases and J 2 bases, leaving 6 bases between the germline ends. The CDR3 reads CASTGTGNTIYF. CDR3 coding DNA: TGTGCCAGCACAGGGACTGGAAACACCATATATTTT.

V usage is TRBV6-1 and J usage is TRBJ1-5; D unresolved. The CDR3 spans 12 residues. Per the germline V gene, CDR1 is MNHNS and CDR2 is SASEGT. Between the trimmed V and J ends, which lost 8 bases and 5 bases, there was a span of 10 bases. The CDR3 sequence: CASSRIDQPQHF. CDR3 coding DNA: TGTGCCAGCTCGAGGATAGATCAGCCCCAGCATTTT.

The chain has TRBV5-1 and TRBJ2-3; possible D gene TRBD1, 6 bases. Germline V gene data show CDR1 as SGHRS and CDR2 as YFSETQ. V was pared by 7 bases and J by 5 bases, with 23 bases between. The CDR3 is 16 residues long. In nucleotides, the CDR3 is TGCGCCAGCGCCACAGGGTCCCTTGACCCCAGAGATACGCAGTATTTT. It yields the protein CASATGSLDPRDTQYF.

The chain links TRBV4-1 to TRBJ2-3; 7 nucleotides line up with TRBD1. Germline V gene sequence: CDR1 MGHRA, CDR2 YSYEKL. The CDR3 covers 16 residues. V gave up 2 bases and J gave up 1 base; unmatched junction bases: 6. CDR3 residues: CASSQKTGWGTDTQYF. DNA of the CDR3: TGCGCCAGCAGCCAAAAGACAGGGTGGGGCACAGATACGCAGTATTTT.

This chain's CDR3 is CASSSGQGYPEQYF. The CDR3 DNA sequence: TGTGCCAGCAGCTCGGGACAGGGCTACCCCGAGCAGTACTTC. The rearrangement links TRBV9 to TRBJ2-7, with 9 bases that match TRBD1. Per germline, CDR1 SGDLS and CDR2 YYNGEE. The CDR3 covers 14 residues. J gave up 6 bases and V 4 bases, and 8 bases lay outside the gene matches.

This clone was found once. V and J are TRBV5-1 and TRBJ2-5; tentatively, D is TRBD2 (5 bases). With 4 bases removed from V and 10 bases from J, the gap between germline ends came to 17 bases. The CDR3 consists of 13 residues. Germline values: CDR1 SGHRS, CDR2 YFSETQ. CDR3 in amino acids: CASSTGSLALQYF. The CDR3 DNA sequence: TGCGCCAGCAGCACCGGGTCGCTAGCTCTCCAGTACTTC.

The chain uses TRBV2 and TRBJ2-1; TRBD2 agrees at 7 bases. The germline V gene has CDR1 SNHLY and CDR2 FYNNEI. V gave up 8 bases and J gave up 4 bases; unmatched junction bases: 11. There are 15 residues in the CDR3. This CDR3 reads CASCKRELGYNEQFF. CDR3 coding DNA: TGTGCCAGCTGCAAGCGGGAACTAGGATACAATGAGCAGTTCTTC. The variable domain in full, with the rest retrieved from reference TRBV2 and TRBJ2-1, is EPEVTQTPSHQVTQMGQEVILRCVPISNHLYFYWYRQILGQKVEFLVSFYNNEISEKSEIFDDQFSVERPDGSNFTLKIRSTKLEDSAMYFCASCKRELGYNEQFFGPGTRLTVL.

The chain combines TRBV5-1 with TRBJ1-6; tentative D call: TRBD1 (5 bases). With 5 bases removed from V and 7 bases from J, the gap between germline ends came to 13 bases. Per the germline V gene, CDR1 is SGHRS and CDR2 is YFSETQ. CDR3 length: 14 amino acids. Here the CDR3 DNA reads TGCGCCAGCAGGCCGGGGACTTCGAATTCACCCCTCCACTTT. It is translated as CASRPGTSNSPLHF.

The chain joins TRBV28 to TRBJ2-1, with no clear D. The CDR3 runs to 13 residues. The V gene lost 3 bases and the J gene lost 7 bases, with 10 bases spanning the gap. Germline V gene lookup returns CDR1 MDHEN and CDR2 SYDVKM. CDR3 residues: CASSFPLSNEQFF. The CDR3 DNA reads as TGTGCCAGCAGTTTCCCTTTGTCGAATGAGCAGTTCTTC.

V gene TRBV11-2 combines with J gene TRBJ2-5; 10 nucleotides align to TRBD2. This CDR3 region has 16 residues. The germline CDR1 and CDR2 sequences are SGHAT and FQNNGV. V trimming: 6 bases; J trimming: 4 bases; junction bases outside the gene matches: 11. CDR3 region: CASSSQSGGAGETQYF. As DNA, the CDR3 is TGTGCCAGCAGTTCCCAGAGCGGGGGGGCCGGAGAGACCCAGTACTTC. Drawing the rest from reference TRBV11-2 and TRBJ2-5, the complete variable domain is EAGVAQSPRYKIIEKRQSVAFWCNPISGHATLYWYQQILGQGPKLLIQFQNNGVVDDSQLPKDRFSAERLKGVDSTLKIQPAKLEDSAVYLCASSSQSGGAGETQYFGPGTRLLVL.

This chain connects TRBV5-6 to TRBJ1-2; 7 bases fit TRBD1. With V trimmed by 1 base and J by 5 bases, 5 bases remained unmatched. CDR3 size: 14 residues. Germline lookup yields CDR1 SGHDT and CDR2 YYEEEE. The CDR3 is CASSLTDRAYGYTF. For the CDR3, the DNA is TGTGCCAGCAGCTTGACCGACAGGGCGTATGGCTACACCTTC.

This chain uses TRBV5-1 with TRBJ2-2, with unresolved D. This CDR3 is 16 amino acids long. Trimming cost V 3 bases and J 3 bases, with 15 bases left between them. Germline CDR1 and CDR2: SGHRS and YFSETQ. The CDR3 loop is CASSSQSAVDTGELFF. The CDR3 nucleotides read TGCGCCAGCAGCTCCCAGTCGGCGGTCGACACCGGGGAGCTGTTTTTT.

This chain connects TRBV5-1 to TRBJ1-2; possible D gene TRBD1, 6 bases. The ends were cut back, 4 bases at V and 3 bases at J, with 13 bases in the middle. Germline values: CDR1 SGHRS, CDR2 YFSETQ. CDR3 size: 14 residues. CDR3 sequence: CASSAGTSDYGYTF. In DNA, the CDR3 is TGCGCCAGCAGCGCCGGGACATCTGACTATGGCTACACCTTC.

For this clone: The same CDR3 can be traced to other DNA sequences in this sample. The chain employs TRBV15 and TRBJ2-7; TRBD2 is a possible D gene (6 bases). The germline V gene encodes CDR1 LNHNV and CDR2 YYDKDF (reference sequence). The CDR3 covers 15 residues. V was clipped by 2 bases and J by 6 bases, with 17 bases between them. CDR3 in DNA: TGTGCCACCAGCAGACGGGGGACGGCGGGGTTCGAGCAGTACTTC. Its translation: CATSRRGTAGFEQYF.

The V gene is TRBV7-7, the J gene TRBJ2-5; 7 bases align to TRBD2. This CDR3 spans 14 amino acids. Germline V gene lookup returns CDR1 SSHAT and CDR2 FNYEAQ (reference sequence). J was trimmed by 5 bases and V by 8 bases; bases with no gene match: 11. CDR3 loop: CASGPWGGWETQYF. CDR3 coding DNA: TGTGCCAGCGGTCCCTGGGGGGGATGGGAGACCCAGTACTTC.